A single sample gave rise to the 7 T cell receptor beta chains below, sequenced in a study of T cell repertoires in ileal Crohn's disease. The method was immunoSEQ multiplex PCR; TCRdb's version includes in-frame clones alone and lacks a portion of them. The repertoire holds about 4,100 clones, 74% seen once, with about 6.9% in the top ten. What was sequenced was ileal tissue. The receptors were gathered from an adult with Crohn's disease.

The rearrangement uses TRBV5-1 and TRBJ2-1, with D possibly matching TRBD1 (6 bases). This CDR3 comprises 15 residues. Trimming removed 5 bases at V and 0 bases at J, with 12 bases between. Germline CDR1 SGHRS, CDR2 YFSETQ. CDR3 sequence (DNA): TGCGCCAGCAGACATGGACAGAGCTCCTACAATGAGCAGTTCTTC. Its protein is CASRHGQSSYNEQFF.

This clone occurred a few times. The rearrangement joins TRBV19 to TRBJ2-5; 9 nucleotides line up with TRBD2. This CDR3 region has 16 residues. Germline-derived CDR1 and CDR2 are LNHDA and SQIVND (reference sequence). V was pared by 3 bases and J by 1 base, with 6 bases of the junction left unmatched. CDR3 bases: TGTGCCAGTAGTATGGTGCGGGGGGGCCCCCAAGAGACCCAGTACTTC. Translation: CASSMVRGGPQETQYF. Together with reference TRBV19 and TRBJ2-5, the CDR3 gives the full variable domain: DGGITQSPKYLFRKEGQNVTLSCEQNLNHDAMYWYRQDPGQGLRLIYYSQIVNDFQKGDIAEGYSVSREKKESFPLTVTSAQKNPTAFYLCASSMVRGGPQETQYFGPGTRLLVL.

The V gene is TRBV6-1, the J gene TRBJ2-7; the D gene is possibly TRBD2 (5 bases). Germline V gene lookup returns CDR1 MNHNS and CDR2 SASEGT. With 5 bases removed from V and 6 bases from J, the gap between germline ends came to 11 bases. There are 12 residues in the CDR3. CDR3: CASSSRGSEQYF. CDR3 bases: TGTGCCAGCAGTTCTCGGGGTAGCGAGCAGTACTTC.

J is TRBJ1-5 and V is TRBV30; TRBD1 aligns across 7 bases. The V and J ends lost 1 base and 2 bases, in that order; junction bases with no gene match: 2. The length of the CDR3 is 14 residues. CDR1 GTSNPN and CDR2 SVGIG come from the germline V gene (reference sequence). In DNA form, the CDR3 reads TGTGCCTGGAGTGACGGGACAGGCAATCAGCCCCAGCATTTT. It is translated as CAWSDGTGNQPQHF. Supplemented by reference TRBV30 and TRBJ1-5, the full variable domain reads SQTIHQWPATLVQPVGSPLSLECTVEGTSNPNLYWYRQAAGRGLQLLFYSVGIGQISSEVPQNLSASRPQDRQFILSSKKLLLSDSGFYLCAWSDGTGNQPQHFGDGTRLSIL.

This chain links TRBV27 with TRBJ2-7; no definite D call. The ends were cut back, 5 bases at V and 6 bases at J, with 14 bases in the middle. This CDR3 is built from 13 residues. Germline values: CDR1 MNHEY, CDR2 SMNVEV (reference sequence). CDR3 residues: CASSHGPRFEQYF. The CDR3 DNA is TGTGCCAGCAGTCATGGCCCCCGTTTCGAGCAGTACTTC.

The V call is TRBV7-9, the J call TRBJ1-1, with 7 bases that match TRBD1. The V gene's germline CDR1 is SEHNR and CDR2 FQNEAQ (reference sequence). There are 13 residues in the CDR3. V lost 5 bases and J lost 8; bases outside the gene matches: 8. The CDR3 sequence: CASSVAGGQEAFF. The CDR3 DNA sequence: TGTGCCAGCAGCGTCGCAGGGGGGCAGGAAGCTTTCTTT. The full variable domain, with the rest looked up from reference TRBV7-9 and TRBJ1-1, is DTGVSQNPRHKITKRGQNVTFRCDPISEHNRLYWYRQTLGQGPEFLTYFQNEAQLEKSRLLSDRFSAERPKGSFSTLEIQRTEQGDSAMYLCASSVAGGQEAFFGQGTRLTVV.

V usage is TRBV10-3 and J usage is TRBJ2-7; possible D gene TRBD2, 5 bases. CDR3 size: 11 residues. Per the germline V gene, CDR1 is ENHRY and CDR2 is SYGVKD. V gave up 5 bases and J gave up 6 bases, with 8 bases separating them. The CDR3 DNA follows: TGTGCCATCAGTCTAGAGGGCGAGCAGTACTTC. Its protein is CAISLEGEQYF.